These 15 T cell receptor beta chains share one sample of origin, sequenced in a study of OX40 agonist ivuxolimab in advanced cancers. Only in-frame clones appear in the TCRdb table, and some are missing; sequencing was by immunoSEQ multiplex PCR. The table has roughly 110,000 clones, approximately 90% seen once. The starting material was CD4+ or CD8+ T cells sorted from blood, obtained in a trial of the OX40 agonist ivuxolimab. The receptor set was obtained from an adult with an advanced solid tumor such as melanoma, head and neck, liver or kidney cancer.

V usage is TRBV6-1 and J usage is TRBJ1-2; weak D call: TRBD1 (6 bases). This CDR3 region has 14 residues. V was cut by 3 bases and J by 8 bases, with 16 bases left in between. Germline V gene lookup returns CDR1 MNHNS and CDR2 SASEGT. The DNA of the CDR3 is TGTGCCAGCAGTGAGGGGGGGGGCCCAGGAGGCTACACCTTC. Its translation: CASSEGGGPGGYTF.

This clone was found once. V usage is TRBV7-2 and J usage is TRBJ1-1; no definite D call. CDR3 length: 14 amino acids. The germline V gene has CDR1 SGHTA and CDR2 FQGNSA. Trimming pared 5 bases from V and 2 bases from J, leaving 12 bases between. CDR3 sequence reads: CASSLEARNTEAFF. The CDR3 DNA reads TGTGCCAGCAGCCTAGAGGCGCGTAACACTGAAGCTTTCTTT.

The rearrangement links TRBV19 to TRBJ1-5; D remains unclear. This CDR3 has 15 amino acids. V gave up 4 bases and J gave up 1 base, with 11 bases separating them. CDR1 is LNHDA, CDR2 SQIVND, per germline (reference sequence). The DNA for the CDR3 is TGTGCCAGTAGTAGTACAGCGGACAGCAATCAGCCCCAGCATTTT. Encoded protein: CASSSTADSNQPQHF.

V is TRBV25-1 and J is TRBJ1-1; no clear D gene. Germline values: CDR1 MGHDK, CDR2 SYGVNS. V lost 3 bases to trimming and J lost 7 bases, with 9 bases between them. The CDR3 contains 12 residues. CDR3 in amino acids: CASSEGIGEAFF. DNA of the CDR3: TGTGCCAGCAGTGAGGGGATTGGTGAAGCTTTCTTT.

The chain links TRBV19 to TRBJ2-1; possibly TRBD1 or TRBD2 for D (5 bases each). Germline CDR1 LNHDA, CDR2 SQIVND (reference sequence). Trimming took off 1 base at V and 6 bases at J, with 13 bases between the two ends. The CDR3 totals 15 residues. CDR3 sequence (DNA): TGTGCCAGTAGTATAGCTGGGGGTGGGGGCAATGAGCAGTTCTTC. Translation gives CASSIAGGGGNEQFF.

The rearrangement uses TRBV7-2 and TRBJ1-1; perhaps TRBD1 as D (6 bases). V dropped 5 bases and J dropped 0 bases, with 10 bases sitting between them. This CDR3 is built from 14 residues. CDR1 and CDR2 (germline): SGHTA, FQGNSA. The CDR3 is CASSEQGMNTEAFF. The DNA of the CDR3 is TGTGCCAGCAGCGAACAGGGCATGAACACTGAAGCTTTCTTT.

CDR3 region: CASSLADRASYEQYF. The CDR3 bases are TGTGCCAGCAGTTTAGCGGACAGGGCCTCCTACGAGCAGTACTTC. The chain employs TRBV28 and TRBJ2-7, with 8 bases aligning to TRBD1. The CDR3 length is 15 residues. The germline V gene has CDR1 MDHEN and CDR2 SYDVKM. Trimming at V came to 2 bases and at J to 0 bases, leaving 3 bases not matched to a gene.

The gene calls are TRBV28 and TRBJ1-2; 9 nucleotides line up with TRBD1. The V gene's germline CDR1 is MDHEN and CDR2 SYDVKM. The V segment lost 5 bases and the J segment 4 bases; nucleotides outside the gene matches: 5. The CDR3 sequence is 14 residues long. The CDR3 coding sequence is TGTGCCAGCAGTCCAGGGGGACAGGGCTATGGCTACACCTTC. Translation: CASSPGGQGYGYTF.

This clone was seen a single time. This rearrangement joins TRBV7-2 to TRBJ1-1; D is undetermined. Germline V lookup: CDR1 SGHTA, CDR2 FQGNSA. The CDR3 is made up of 13 amino acids. V was trimmed by 1 base and J by 6 bases, leaving 9 bases between them. The CDR3 loop is CASSLERLPEAFF. The CDR3, as DNA: TGTGCCAGCAGCTTAGAGAGACTCCCTGAAGCTTTCTTT. The full variable domain, with the rest looked up from reference TRBV7-2 and TRBJ1-1, is GAGVSQSPSNKVTEKGKDVELRCDPISGHTALYWYRQSLGQGLEFLIYFQGNSAPDKSGLPSDRFSAERTGGSVSTLTIQRTQQEDSAVYLCASSLERLPEAFFGQGTRLTVV.

This rearrangement joins TRBV7-8 to TRBJ2-5, with D unclear. The germline V gene encodes CDR1 SGHVS and CDR2 FQNEAQ. The CDR3 spans 13 residues. Trimming took 7 bases from V and 5 from J, leaving 14 bases between them. The CDR3: CASKNRFGETQYF. For the CDR3, the DNA is TGTGCCAGCAAGAATAGGTTTGGGGAGACCCAGTACTTC.

CDR3 bases: TGTGCCAGCAGCCAAGGGATGCGCACTGAAGCTTTCTTT. The encoded protein is CASSQGMRTEAFF. The chain has TRBV11-3 and TRBJ1-1, with D hard to call. V was trimmed by 5 bases and J by 4 bases, leaving 11 bases between them. CDR1 SGHNT and CDR2 YENEEA come from the germline V gene. The CDR3 covers 13 residues.

The chain couples TRBV2 to TRBJ2-7; D uncertain. V dropped 0 bases and J dropped 6 bases, with 9 bases sitting between them. CDR3 length: 13 amino acids. Germline V gene data show CDR1 as SNHLY and CDR2 as FYNNEI. This chain's CDR3 is CASSEAPRLEQYF. Here the CDR3 DNA reads TGTGCCAGCAGTGAAGCGCCAAGACTCGAGCAGTACTTC.

The V and J genes are TRBV7-2 and TRBJ1-4, with TRBD1 identical over 9 bases. Germline lookup yields CDR1 SGHTA and CDR2 FQGNSA. Trimming cost V 5 bases and J 3 bases; bases outside gene matches: 4. The CDR3 is 15 residues long. CDR3 coding DNA: TGTGCCAGCAGCCCGACAGGGGGAGCTAATGAAAAACTGTTTTTT. This codes for CASSPTGGANEKLFF.

The chain couples TRBV28 to TRBJ1-5; tentatively, D is TRBD1 (5 bases). Trimming took off 4 bases at V and 3 bases at J, with 19 bases between the two ends. Germline V CDR1 and CDR2: MDHEN, SYDVKM. The CDR3 contains 17 residues. The CDR3 nucleotides read TGTGCCAGCAGTTCAAACGGGGACCCAGGCCCCAATCAGCCCCAGCATTTT. Amino acids: CASSSNGDPGPNQPQHF.

V and J are TRBV7-9 and TRBJ2-7, with TRBD2 as a possible D gene (6 bases). The CDR3 extends over 12 amino acids. Germline values: CDR1 SEHNR, CDR2 FQNEAQ (reference sequence). Trimming pared 5 bases from V and 3 bases from J, leaving 8 bases between. The CDR3 bases are TGTGCCAGCAGCGCGGGGTACTACGAGCAGTACTTC. It yields the protein CASSAGYYEQYF.